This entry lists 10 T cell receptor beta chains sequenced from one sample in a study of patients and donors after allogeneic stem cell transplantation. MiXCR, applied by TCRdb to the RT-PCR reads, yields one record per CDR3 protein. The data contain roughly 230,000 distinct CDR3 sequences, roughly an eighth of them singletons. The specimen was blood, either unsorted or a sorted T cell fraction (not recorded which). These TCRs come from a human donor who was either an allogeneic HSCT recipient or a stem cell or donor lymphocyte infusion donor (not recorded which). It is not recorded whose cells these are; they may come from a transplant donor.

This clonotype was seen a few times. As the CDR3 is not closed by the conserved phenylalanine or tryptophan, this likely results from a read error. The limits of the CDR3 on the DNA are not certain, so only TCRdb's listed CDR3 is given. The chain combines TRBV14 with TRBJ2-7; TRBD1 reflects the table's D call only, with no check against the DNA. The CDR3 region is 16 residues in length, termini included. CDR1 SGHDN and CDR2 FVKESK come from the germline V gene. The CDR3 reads CASSQDRRDGALTHFI.

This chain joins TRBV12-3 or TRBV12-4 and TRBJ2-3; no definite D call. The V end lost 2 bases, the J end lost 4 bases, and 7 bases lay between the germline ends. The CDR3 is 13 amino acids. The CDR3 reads CASSLTRADTQYF. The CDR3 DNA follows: TGTGCCAGCAGTTTAACTCGGGCAGATACGCAGTATTTT.

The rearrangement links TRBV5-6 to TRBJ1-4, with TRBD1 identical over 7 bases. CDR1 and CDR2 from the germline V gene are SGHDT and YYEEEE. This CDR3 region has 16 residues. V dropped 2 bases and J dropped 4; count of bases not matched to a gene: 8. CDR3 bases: TGTGCCAGCAGCTTTTGGAGCGGGACAGTTAATGAAAAACTGTTTTTT. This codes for CASSFWSGTVNEKLFF.

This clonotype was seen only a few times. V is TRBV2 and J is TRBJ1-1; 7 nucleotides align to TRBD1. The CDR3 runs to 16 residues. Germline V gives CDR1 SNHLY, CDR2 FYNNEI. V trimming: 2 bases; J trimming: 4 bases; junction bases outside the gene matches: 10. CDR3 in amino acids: CASSEIPTGSGTEAFF. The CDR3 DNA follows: TGTGCCAGCAGTGAAATCCCGACAGGGTCGGGCACTGAAGCTTTCTTT.

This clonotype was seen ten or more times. CDR3 amino acids: CSGIGASVGTQYF. The CDR3 DNA is TGCAGCGGGATCGGGGCGTCGGTTGGGACCCAGTACTTC. The rearrangement links TRBV29-1 to TRBJ2-5; D could derive from TRBD1 or TRBD2 (5 bases each). Germline CDR1 SQVTM, CDR2 ANQGSEA. The CDR3 is made up of 13 amino acids. The V and J ends lost 7 bases and 7 bases respectively, with 19 bases between them.

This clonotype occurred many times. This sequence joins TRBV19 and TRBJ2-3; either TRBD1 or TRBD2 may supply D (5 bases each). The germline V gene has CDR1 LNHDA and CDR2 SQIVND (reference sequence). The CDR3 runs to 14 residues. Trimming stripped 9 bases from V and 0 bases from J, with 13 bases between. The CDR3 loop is CASSRDRSTDTQYF. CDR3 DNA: TGTGCCAGCTCACGGGACCGAAGCACAGATACGCAGTATTTT.

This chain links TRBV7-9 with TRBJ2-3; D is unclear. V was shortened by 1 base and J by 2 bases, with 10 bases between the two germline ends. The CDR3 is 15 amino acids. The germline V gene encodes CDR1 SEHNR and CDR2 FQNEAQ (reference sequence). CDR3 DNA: TGTGCCAGCAGCTTAGAAAGTTCTTCCACAGATACGCAGTATTTT. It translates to CASSLESSSTDTQYF.

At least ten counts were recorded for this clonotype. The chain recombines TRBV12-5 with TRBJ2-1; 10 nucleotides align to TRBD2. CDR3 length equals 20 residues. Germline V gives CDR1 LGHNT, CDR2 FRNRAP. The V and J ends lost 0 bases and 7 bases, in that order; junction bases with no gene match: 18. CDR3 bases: TGTGCTAGTGGTTTGGTACATGGGCGGCTAGCGGGAGTTTTGGAGAATGAGCAGTTCTTC. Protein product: CASGLVHGRLAGVLENEQFF.

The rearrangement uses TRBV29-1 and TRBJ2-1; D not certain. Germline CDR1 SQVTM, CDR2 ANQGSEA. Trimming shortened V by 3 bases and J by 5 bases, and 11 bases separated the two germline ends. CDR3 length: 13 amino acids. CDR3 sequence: CSVDRYFDNEQFF. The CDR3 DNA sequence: TGCAGCGTTGATAGATACTTCGACAATGAGCAGTTCTTC.

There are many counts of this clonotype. The CDR3 DNA is TGCAGCGTAAGGGTTAACGCTGAAGCTTTCTTT. It is translated as CSVRVNAEAFF. This chain connects TRBV29-1 to TRBJ1-1; D remains ambiguous. The CDR3 has 11 residues. Germline CDR1 SQVTM, CDR2 ANQGSEA. V was shortened by 6 bases and J by 6 bases, with 11 bases between the two germline ends.